This TCR beta chain was sequenced for a study of blood T cell repertoires in COVID-19. About the study: Italy, Spain and the United States were the sources of the convalescent and acute COVID-19 samples. Nucleic acid was either cDNA or gDNA, and it came from T cells, B-cell-depleted T cells, or PBMCs.

Study processing details: Amplification of reference gene primers was used by the study to estimate nucleated cell counts. Sequencing used immunoSEQ multiplex PCR; TCRdb keeps in-frame clones, though not all of them. V and J calls and clone size come straight from that table; D and trimming were deduced from the DNA. The sample has 250,000 to 300,000 clones, around 78% seen once. The germline V gene has CDR1 MNHEY and CDR2 SVGAGI. After removal of 9 bases from V and 4 bases from J, the junction contained 8 bases not matched to a gene. This CDR3 spans 15 amino acids. The material sequenced was peripheral blood. The receptor's source is a man aged 55 to 70 who had recovered from COVID-19. V usage is TRBV6-5 and J usage is TRBJ2-7; 14 nucleotides line up with TRBD2. The CDR3 is CASKTGTSGSYEQYF. CDR3 DNA sequence: TGTGCCAGTAAAACCGGGACTAGCGGGAGTTACGAGCAGTACTTC.